This T cell receptor beta chain appears in the sequencing data of a study of CD8+CD57+ T cells in acquired aplastic anemia. About the research overall: Sorted cells (CD4+ and CD8+) yielded DNA amounts that averaged 3.2 ug. Study-wide results and limits: Patients did not significantly differ from controls in CD8+ Simpson's diversity. Found in both controls and patients were 25 to 35 CD8+ CDR3 sequences.

Patients sequenced had flow cytometry evidence of CD8+CD57+ cell expansion. This clonotype came up many times. Its antigen is unidentified. The study profiled TCR beta VDJ and CDR3 using genomic DNA as template. Using its own MiXCR run on the reads, TCRdb lists one record per CDR3 protein. This table holds under 200,000 distinct CDR3 sequences, 48% found once. Trimming cost V 2 bases and J 4 bases, with 12 bases left between them. CDR1 SGHDT and CDR2 YYEEEE come from the germline V gene. The CDR3 length is 14 residues. The origin of this receptor is a human donor with aplastic anemia. V is TRBV5-6 and J is TRBJ1-1, with D unresolved. The sample taken for sequencing was sorted CD4+, CD8+, or CD8+CD57+ T cells (not recorded which) from PBMCs. CDR3 sequence: CASSFHGFGTEAFF. DNA of the CDR3: TGTGCCAGCAGCTTCCATGGCTTCGGCACTGAAGCTTTCTTT.